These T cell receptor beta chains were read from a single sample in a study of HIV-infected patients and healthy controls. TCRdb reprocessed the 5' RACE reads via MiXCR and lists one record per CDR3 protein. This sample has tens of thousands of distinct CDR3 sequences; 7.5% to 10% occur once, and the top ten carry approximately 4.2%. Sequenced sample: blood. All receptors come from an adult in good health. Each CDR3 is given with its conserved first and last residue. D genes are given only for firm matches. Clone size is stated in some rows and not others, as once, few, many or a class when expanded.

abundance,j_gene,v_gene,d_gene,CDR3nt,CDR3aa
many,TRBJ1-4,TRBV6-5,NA,TGTGCCAGCAGTCCCGGAAGGGCAGGTGAAAAACTGTTTTTT,CASSPGRAGEKLFF
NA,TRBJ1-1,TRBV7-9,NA,TGTGCCAGCAGCCCCGCGGCGGCTGAAGCTTTCTTT,CASSPAAAEAFF
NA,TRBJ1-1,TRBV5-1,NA,TGCGCCAGCAGCTTGGCGACAGGTAATTCGGCGGCGAACACTGAAGCTTTCTTT,CASSLATGNSAANTEAFF
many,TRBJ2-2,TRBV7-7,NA,TGTGCCAGCAGCTTAAGTGGGGGCGGCACCGGGGAGCTGTTTTTT,CASSLSGGGTGELFF
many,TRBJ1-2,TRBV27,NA,TGTGCCATCCCCCCTGGGGTCGGCTACACCTTC,CAIPPGVGYTF
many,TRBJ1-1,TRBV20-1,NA,TGCAGTGCTGGGGCGGAGAACACTGAAGCTTTCTTT,CSAGAENTEAFF
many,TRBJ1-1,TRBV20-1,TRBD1,TGCAGTGCCCCGACAGGGGAGCACACTGAAGCTTTCTTT,CSAPTGEHTEAFF
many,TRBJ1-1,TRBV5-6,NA,TGTGCCAGCAACTTGGTGTGGGGGGCCAACACTGAAGCTTTCTTT,CASNLVWGANTEAFF
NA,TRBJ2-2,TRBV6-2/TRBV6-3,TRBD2,TGTGCCAGCAGTTTTCGAGGGACTAGCGGGGGGAACGCCGGGGAGCTGTTTTTT,CASSFRGTSGGNAGELFF
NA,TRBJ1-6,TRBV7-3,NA,TGTGCCAGCAACCCCCGGGCCAACAATTCACCCCTCCACTTT,CASNPRANNSPLHF
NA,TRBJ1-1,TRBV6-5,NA,TGTGCCAGCAGTTTTAGGAGGGTAAACACTGAAGCTTTCTTT,CASSFRRVNTEAFF
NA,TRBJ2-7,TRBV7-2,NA,TGTGCCAGCAGCTTACAACGGGGGAGCTACGAGCAGTACTTC,CASSLQRGSYEQYF
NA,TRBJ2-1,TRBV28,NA,TGTGCCAGCAGTCCGCAGAGTGGCAGCCTGCAGTTCTTC,CASSPQSGSLQFF
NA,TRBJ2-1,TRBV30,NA,TGTGCCTGGAGCGATCCCCCTGGGTTCAATGAGCAGTTCTTC,CAWSDPPGFNEQFF
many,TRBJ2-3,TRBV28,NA,TGTGCCAGCAGTTTATTAGTAGGGGGTGATACGCAGTATTTT,CASSLLVGGDTQYF
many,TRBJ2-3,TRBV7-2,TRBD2,TGTGCCAGCAGCCCCCGTGGGTGGACTAGCGACACAGATACGCAGTATTTT,CASSPRGWTSDTDTQYF
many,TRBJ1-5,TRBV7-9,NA,TGTGCCAGCAGCTTAGCTGAATCGAGGGATCAGCCCCAGCATTTT,CASSLAESRDQPQHF
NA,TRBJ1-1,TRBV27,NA,TGTGCCAGCGAGTCGTTTTTTCAGGCTAAACAGGGTGAAGCTTTCTTT,CASESFFQAKQGEAFF
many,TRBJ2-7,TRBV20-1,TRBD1,TGCAGTGCTAGAGACAGGGGGCAGGGGTACGAGCAGTACTTC,CSARDRGQGYEQYF
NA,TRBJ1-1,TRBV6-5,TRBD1,TGTGCCAGCAGTTGGGGGACAGGGAACACTGAAGCTTTCTTT,CASSWGTGNTEAFF
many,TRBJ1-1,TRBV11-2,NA,TGTGCCAGCACCCTAGGGGGGAAAGGGACTGAAGCTTTCTTT,CASTLGGKGTEAFF
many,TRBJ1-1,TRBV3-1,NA,TGTGCCAGCAGTCCTCCCGGGAGGGCTGAAGCTTTCTTT,CASSPPGRAEAFF
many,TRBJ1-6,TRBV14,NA,TGTGCCAGCAGCCAAGACTGGGCTGGGACTCCGGCTAATTCACCCCTCCACTTT,CASSQDWAGTPANSPLHF
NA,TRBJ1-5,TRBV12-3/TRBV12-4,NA,TGTGCCAGCAGTTTGGAAGGGGCTGCCAATCAGCCCCAGCATTTT,CASSLEGAANQPQHF
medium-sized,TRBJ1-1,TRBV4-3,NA,TGCGCCAGCAGCCGCGGACTGGGCAACACTGAAGCTTTCTTT,CASSRGLGNTEAFF
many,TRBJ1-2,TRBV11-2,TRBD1,TGTGCCAGCAGCTTAGGGGGACAGGCCTATGGCTACACCTTC,CASSLGGQAYGYTF
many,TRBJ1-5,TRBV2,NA,TGTGCCAGCAGTGACTCCTATCAGCCCCAGCATTTT,CASSDSYQPQHF
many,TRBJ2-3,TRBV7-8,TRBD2,TGTGCCAGCAGCTTAGTTCCCGCGGGGGGCTACGGAAATACGCAGTATTTT,CASSLVPAGGYGNTQYF
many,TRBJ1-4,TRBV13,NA,TGTGCCAGCAGCCCGCTGGGGAGTGAGGCTGTGGCCCGGTCACTGTTTTTT,CASSPLGSEAVARSLFF
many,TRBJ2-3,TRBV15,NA,TGTGCCACCAGCAGAGGGCGATCTGCAGATACGCAGTATTTT,CATSRGRSADTQYF
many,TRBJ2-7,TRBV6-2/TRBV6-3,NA,TGTGCCAGCACCCCCTCGGGTTACGGGGGCACCTACGAGCAGTACTTC,CASTPSGYGGTYEQYF
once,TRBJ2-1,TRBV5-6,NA,TGTGCCAGCAGCTGGGTTGGGGTGGGAGGCAATGAGCAGTTCTTC,CASSWVGVGGNEQFF
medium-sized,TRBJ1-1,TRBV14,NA,TGTGCCAGCAGCCAAGAGGTGTCCACTGAAGCTTTCTTT,CASSQEVSTEAFF
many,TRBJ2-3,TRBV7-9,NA,TGTGCCAGCAGCCACCAGCAGGGTTCCCCAGATACGCAGTATTTT,CASSHQQGSPDTQYF
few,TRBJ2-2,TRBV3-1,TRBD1,TGTGCCAGCAGCCAAGATGGCAGGGGGCGGAACACCGGGGAGCTGTTTTTT,CASSQDGRGRNTGELFF
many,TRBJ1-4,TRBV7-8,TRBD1,TGTGCCAGCAGCTCGACAGGGGGCGGTGAAAAACTGTTTTTT,CASSSTGGGEKLFF
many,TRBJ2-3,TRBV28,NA,TGTGCCAGCAGTTTAAGCCCTAGCACAGATACGCAGTATTTT,CASSLSPSTDTQYF
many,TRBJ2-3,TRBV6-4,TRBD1,TGTGCCAGCAGAAGGACAGGGGACACCGATACGCAGTATTTT,CASRRTGDTDTQYF
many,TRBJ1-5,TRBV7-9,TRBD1,TGTGCCAGCAGCCTTCAGGGGGCCGGACAGCCCCAGCATTTT,CASSLQGAGQPQHF
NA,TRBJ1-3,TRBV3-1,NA,TGTGCCAGCAGCAGGTCGGGGGTTGGAAACACCATATATTTT,CASSRSGVGNTIYF